This T cell receptor (beta chain) was captured in a study of early T cells in non-severe SARS-CoV-2 infection. This CDR3 is built from 14 residues. Germline-derived CDR1 and CDR2 are MNHEY and SVGAGI. Trimming removed 8 bases from V and 9 bases from J, with 17 bases in between. In TCRdb, the 5' RACE reads were re-called with MiXCR into one record per CDR3 protein. The table has 35,000 to 45,000 distinct CDR3 sequences, around 5% seen once. At least ten counts were recorded for this clonotype. The sequence was obtained from an adult who was a healthcare worker with PCR-confirmed SARS-CoV-2 infection or an uninfected control (not recorded which). The sequencing sample was made of whole blood. The chain combines TRBV6-5 with TRBJ1-6; TRBD1 is a possible D gene (5 bases). The CDR3 nucleotides read TGTGCCAGCGGCCTAAGCGTGGGGACTTCACCCCTCCACTTT. Encoded protein: CASGLSVGTSPLHF.